This TCR beta chain was recovered during a study of beta chain features in type 1 diabetes. Expressed TCRB transcripts were sequenced after all isolated RNA was converted to cDNA. Here immunoSEQ multiplex PCR was the method, and the copy in TCRdb shows in-frame clones only, minus some. The table records 450,000 or so clones, roughly 11% of them present only once. Averaging about 100 mL, one heparinised blood draw was given by each donor. Whole-study findings and limits: At VDJ recombination sites, type 1 diabetes patients had fewer insertions and more deleted nucleotides. High TCR expression in some cells could lead to their over-representation in cDNA sequencing.

With regard to this clone: Antigen unknown.

The sample taken for sequencing was naive CD4+ T cells from blood. The sequence was obtained from a woman under 30 in good health.

CDR3 amino acids: CASSESGLAVREQFF. The CDR3 DNA reads TGTGCCAGCAGCGAGTCAGGACTAGCGGTTCGCGAGCAGTTCTTC. This chain connects TRBV9 to TRBJ2-1; 10 nucleotides line up with TRBD2. The V segment lost 3 bases and the J segment 10 bases; nucleotides outside the gene matches: 10. The CDR3 spans 15 residues. Germline loops: CDR1 SGDLS, CDR2 YYNGEE.